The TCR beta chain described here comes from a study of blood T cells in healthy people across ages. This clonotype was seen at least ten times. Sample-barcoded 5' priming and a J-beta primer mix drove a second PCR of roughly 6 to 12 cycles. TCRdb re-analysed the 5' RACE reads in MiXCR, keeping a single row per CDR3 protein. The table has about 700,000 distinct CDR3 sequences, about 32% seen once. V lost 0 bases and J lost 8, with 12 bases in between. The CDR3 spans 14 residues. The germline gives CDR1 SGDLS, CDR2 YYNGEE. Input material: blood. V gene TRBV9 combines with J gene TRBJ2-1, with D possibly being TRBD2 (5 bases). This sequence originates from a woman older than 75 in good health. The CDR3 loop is CASSVEAGWDEQFF. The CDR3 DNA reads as TGTGCCAGCAGCGTAGAGGCGGGCTGGGATGAGCAGTTCTTC.